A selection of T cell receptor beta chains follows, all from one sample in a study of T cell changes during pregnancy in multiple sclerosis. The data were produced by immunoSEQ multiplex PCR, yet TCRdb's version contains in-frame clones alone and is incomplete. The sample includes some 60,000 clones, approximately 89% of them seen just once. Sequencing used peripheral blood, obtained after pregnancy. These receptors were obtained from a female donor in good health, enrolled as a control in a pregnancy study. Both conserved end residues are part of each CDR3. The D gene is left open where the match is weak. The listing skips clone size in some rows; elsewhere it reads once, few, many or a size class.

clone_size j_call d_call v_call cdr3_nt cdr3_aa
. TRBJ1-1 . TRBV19 TGTGCCAGTAGTATCTTCCAATTGAGGCGTACTGAAGCTTTCTTT CASSIFQLRRTEAFF
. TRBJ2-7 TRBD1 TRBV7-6 TGTGCCAGCAGCTACGGGACAGCCCCCTACGAGCAGTACTTC CASSYGTAPYEQYF
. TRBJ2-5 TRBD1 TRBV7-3 TGTGCCAGCAGCCCAGGGACAGGGTGGCAAGAGACCCAGTACTTC CASSPGTGWQETQYF
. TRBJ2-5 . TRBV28 TGTGCCAGCAGTCCCGGGACACCCGGGAGGATCCAGTACTTC CASSPGTPGRIQYF
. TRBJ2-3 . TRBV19 TGTGCCAGTAGTATGTTGGGCGGGGATACGCAGTATTTT CASSMLGGDTQYF
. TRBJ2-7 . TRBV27 TGTGCCAGCAGTTCCGGGTCTTTCCCCTACGAGCAGTACTTC CASSSGSFPYEQYF
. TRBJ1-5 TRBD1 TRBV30 TGTGCCTGGAGTGGGGACAGAAATCAGCCCCAGCATTTT CAWSGDRNQPQHF
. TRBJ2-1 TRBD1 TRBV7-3 TGTGCCAGCAGCCCGGACAGGGGGCGGAATGAGCAGTTCTTC CASSPDRGRNEQFF
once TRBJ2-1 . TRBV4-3 TGCGCCAGCAGCCAAGGAGGCCTGCCCTACAATGAGCAGTTCTTC CASSQGGLPYNEQFF
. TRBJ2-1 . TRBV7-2 TGTGCCAGCAGGGTGGGGGGGGGCCGCTCTTTTTCCTACAATGAGCAGTTCTTC CASRVGGGRSFSYNEQFF
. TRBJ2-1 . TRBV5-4 TGTGCCAGCAGCTTGGGACTAGGGAACTACAATGAGCAGTTCTTC CASSLGLGNYNEQFF
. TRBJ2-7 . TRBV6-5 TGTGCCAGCAGGTCGGTGGCCTACGAGCAGTACTTC CASRSVAYEQYF
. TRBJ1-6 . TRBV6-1 TGTGCCAGTCTTATTACAGGGTATAATTCACCCCTCCACTTT CASLITGYNSPLHF
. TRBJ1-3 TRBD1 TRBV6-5 TGTGCCAGCAGGATTCTAACAGGGGCTGGAAACACCATATATTTT CASRILTGAGNTIYF
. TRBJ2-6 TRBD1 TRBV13 TGTGCCAGCAGCTTTGGGGACAGGCGCCCCTCTGGGGCCAACGTCCTGACTTTC CASSFGDRRPSGANVLTF
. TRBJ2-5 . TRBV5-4 TGTGCCAGCTCTCGGACTCAAGAGACCCAGTACTTC CASSRTQETQYF
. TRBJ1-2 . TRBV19 TGTGCCAGTAGCCCGTACAGGGATGAGGGCTACACCTTC CASSPYRDEGYTF
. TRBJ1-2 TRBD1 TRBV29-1 TGCAGCGTTGAAACCCCGGGACAGGGGAACTATGGCTACACCTTC CSVETPGQGNYGYTF
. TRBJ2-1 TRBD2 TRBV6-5 TGTGCCAGCACGACTGGGGGGGGTGAGCAGTTCTTC CASTTGGGEQFF
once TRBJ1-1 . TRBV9 TGTGCCAGCAGCCATGGGAGGGGGGAGCAGGCTGAAGCTTTCTTT CASSHGRGEQAEAFF
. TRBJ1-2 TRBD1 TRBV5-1 TGCGCCAGCAGCTTCTCGGGACAGGGAGGCCTCTATGGCTACACCTTC CASSFSGQGGLYGYTF
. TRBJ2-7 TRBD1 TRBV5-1 TGCGCCAGCAATCCAGGGGGCTTTTACGAGCAGTACTTC CASNPGGFYEQYF
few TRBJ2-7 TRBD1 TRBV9 TGTGCCAGCAGCGCGACAGGGTCCTACGAGCAGTACTTC CASSATGSYEQYF
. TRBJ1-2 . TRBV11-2 TGTGCCAGCAGCCCGAAGGGGCAGTCAGGGACTAACTATGGCTACACCTTC CASSPKGQSGTNYGYTF
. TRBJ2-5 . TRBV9 TGTGCCAGCAGCGTAGGAGTGAACCAAGAGACCCAGTACTTC CASSVGVNQETQYF